This T cell receptor beta chain was captured in a study of T cells after yellow fever vaccination. Study-level points and caveats: The CD4 and CD8 compartments had a small share of their clonotypes in common. A large majority of primary-vaccination clones showed up again after the booster (approximately 95% CD4, approximately 90% CD8).

TCRdb reprocessed the 5' RACE reads with MiXCR, giving one entry per CDR3 protein. The data contain roughly 300,000 distinct CDR3 sequences, 6.5% to 8.5% of them singletons. This clonotype was counted only a few times. Its target is not known. V was shortened by 7 bases and J by 7 bases, with 19 bases between the two germline ends. The CDR3 consists of 15 residues. The sequence derives from a man aged 18 to 35 who received the YFV17D yellow fever vaccine. The source was PBMCs, collected roughly seven weeks after the first yellow fever vaccination. The V and J genes are TRBV12-3 or TRBV12-4 and TRBJ2-2, with a possible D match to TRBD2 (6 bases). This CDR3 is CASTHSEGRIGELFF. The CDR3 DNA is TGTGCCAGCACCCACTCGGAGGGGAGGATCGGGGAGCTGTTTTTT.